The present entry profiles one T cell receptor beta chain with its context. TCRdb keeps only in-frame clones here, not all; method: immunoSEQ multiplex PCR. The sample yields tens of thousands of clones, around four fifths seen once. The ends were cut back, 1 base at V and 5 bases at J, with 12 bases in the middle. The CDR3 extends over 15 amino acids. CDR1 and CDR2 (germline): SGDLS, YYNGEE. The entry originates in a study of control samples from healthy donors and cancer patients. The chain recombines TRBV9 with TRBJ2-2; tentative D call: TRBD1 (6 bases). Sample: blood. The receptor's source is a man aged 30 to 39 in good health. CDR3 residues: CASSVKGDRTGELFF. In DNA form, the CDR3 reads TGTGCCAGCAGCGTAAAGGGGGACCGAACCGGGGAGCTGTTTTTT.